This TCR beta chain is from a study of T cell repertoires in breast cancer. Primers covering all TCR V genes were used in emulsion RT-PCR on CD8+ T cells. Positively selected CD8+ T cells rested overnight with approximately 10 IU/mL IL-2 before emulsion RT-PCR. Germline CDR1 reads KGHSH; CDR2 reads LQKENI. The CDR3 runs to 12 residues. Trimming shortened V by 2 bases and J by 5 bases, and 7 bases separated the two germline ends. Blocking oligonucleotides added to a second nested PCR suppressed unpaired genes. Each emulsion RT-PCR master mix held about 4,500-280,000 T cells with C-region, Stepout and V-region primers. TCRdb ran MiXCR on the emulsion pairing reads and lists one entry per CDR3 protein. The profile shows roughly 40,000 distinct CDR3 sequences, around 45% of them singletons. The sample holds a few counts of this clonotype.

The TCR was taken from a pool of human donors with breast cancer or a healthy control (not recorded which). Sequencing was performed on CD8+ T cells. The V gene is TRBV18, the J gene TRBJ2-7; D is ambiguous. This CDR3 reads CASSPTQDEQYF. The CDR3 nucleotides read TGTGCCAGCTCACCAACTCAGGACGAGCAGTACTTC.